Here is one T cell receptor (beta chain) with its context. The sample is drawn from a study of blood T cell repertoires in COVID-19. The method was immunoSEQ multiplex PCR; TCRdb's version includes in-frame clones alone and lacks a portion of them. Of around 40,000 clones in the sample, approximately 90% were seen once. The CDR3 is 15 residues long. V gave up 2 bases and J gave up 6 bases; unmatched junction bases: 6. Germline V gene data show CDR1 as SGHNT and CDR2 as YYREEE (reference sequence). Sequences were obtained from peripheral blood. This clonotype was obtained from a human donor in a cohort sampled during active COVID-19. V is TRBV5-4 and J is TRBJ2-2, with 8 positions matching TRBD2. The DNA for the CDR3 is TGTGCCAGCAGCTTTGACGGGAGGGCCGCCGGGGAGCTGTTTTTT. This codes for CASSFDGRAAGELFF.